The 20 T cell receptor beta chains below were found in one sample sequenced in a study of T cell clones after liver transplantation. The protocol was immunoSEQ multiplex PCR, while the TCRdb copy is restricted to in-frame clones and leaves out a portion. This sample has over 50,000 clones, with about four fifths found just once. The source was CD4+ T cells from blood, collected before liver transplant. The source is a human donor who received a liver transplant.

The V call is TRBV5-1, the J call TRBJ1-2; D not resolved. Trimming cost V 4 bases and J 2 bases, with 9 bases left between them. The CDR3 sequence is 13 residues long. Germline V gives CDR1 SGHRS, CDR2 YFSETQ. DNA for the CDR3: TGCGCCAGCAGCCCTGAATCGAACTATGGCTACACCTTC. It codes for CASSPESNYGYTF.

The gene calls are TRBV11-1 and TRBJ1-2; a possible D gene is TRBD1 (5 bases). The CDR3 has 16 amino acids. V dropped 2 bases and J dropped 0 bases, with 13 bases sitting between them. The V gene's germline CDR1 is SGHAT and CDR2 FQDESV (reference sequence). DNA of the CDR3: TGTGCCAGCAGCTTAAGTCGGCGGGGGGCTAACTATGGCTACACCTTC. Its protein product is CASSLSRRGANYGYTF.

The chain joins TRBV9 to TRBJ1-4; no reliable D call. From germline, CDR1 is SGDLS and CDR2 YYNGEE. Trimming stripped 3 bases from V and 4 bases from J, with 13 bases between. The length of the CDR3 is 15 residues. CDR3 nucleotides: TGTGCCAGCAGCGAGGGTAGGACGGGTAATGAAAAACTGTTTTTT. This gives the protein CASSEGRTGNEKLFF. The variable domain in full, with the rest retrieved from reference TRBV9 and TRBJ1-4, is DSGVTQTPKHLITATGQRVTLRCSPRSGDLSVYWYQQSLDQGLQFLIQYYNGEERAKGNILERFSAQQFPDLHSELNLSSLELGDSALYFCASSEGRTGNEKLFFGSGTQLSVL.

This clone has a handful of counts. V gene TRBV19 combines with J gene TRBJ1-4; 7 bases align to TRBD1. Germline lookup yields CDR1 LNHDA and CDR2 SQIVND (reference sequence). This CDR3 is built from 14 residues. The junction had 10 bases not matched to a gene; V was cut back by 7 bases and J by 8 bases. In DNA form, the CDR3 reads TGTGCCAGTACCCAGACAGGGATCAGCGAAAAACTGTTTTTT. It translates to CASTQTGISEKLFF.

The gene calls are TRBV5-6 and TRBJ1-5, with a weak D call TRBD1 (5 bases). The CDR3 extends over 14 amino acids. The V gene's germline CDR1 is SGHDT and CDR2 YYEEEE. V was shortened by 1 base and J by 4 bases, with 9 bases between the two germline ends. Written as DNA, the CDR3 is TGTGCCAGCAGCTTGACGGGGGGGAATCAGCCCCAGCATTTT. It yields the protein CASSLTGGNQPQHF.

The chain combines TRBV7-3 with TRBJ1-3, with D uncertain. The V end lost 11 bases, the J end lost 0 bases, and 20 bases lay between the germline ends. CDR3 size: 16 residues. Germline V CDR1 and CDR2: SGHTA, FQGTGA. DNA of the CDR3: TGTGCCCGCCCCTCGGGAACCGTCGGCTCTGGAAACACCATATATTTT. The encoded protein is CARPSGTVGSGNTIYF.

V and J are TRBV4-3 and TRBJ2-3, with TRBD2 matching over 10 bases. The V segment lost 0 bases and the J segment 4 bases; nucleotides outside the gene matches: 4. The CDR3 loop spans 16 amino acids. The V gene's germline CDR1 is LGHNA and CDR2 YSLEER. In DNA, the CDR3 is TGCGCCAGCAGCCAAGATCTAGCGGGAGTGGCAGATACGCAGTATTTT. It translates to CASSQDLAGVADTQYF.

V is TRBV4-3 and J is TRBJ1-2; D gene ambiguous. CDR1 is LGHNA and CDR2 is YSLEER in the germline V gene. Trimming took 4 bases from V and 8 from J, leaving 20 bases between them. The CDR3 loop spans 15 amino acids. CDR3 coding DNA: TGCGCCAGCAGCCCCCAGACCGGCGCCCCTAAGGGCTACACCTTC. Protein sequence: CASSPQTGAPKGYTF.

This CDR3 is CATSRGKGEGETQYF. Written as DNA, the CDR3 is TGTGCCACCAGCAGAGGAAAGGGGGAGGGAGAGACCCAGTACTTC. The gene calls are TRBV15 and TRBJ2-5; TRBD2 is a possible D gene (7 bases). V gave up 1 base and J gave up 4 bases, with 13 bases separating them. Germline V gene data show CDR1 as LNHNV and CDR2 as YYDKDF (reference sequence). CDR3 length equals 15 residues.

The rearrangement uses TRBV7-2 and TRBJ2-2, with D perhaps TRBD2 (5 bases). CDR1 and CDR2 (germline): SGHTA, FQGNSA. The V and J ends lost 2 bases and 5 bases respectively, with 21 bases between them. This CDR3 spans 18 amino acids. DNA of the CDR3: TGTGCCAGCAGCTTAAGGTTGGGTGGGAGTGATCGGACCGGGGAGCTGTTTTTT. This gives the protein CASSLRLGGSDRTGELFF.

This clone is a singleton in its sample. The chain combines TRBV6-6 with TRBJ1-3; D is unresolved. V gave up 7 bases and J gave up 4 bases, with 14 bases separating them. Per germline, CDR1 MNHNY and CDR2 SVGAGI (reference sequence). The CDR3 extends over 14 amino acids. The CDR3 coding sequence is TGTGCCAGCACCAACCCGGTACACGGAAACACCATATATTTT. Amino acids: CASTNPVHGNTIYF.

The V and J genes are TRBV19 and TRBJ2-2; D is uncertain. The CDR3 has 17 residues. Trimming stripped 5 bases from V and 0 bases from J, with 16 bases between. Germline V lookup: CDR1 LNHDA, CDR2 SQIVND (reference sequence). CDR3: CASSRGRSGANTGELFF. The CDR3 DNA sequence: TGTGCCAGTAGTCGAGGACGTTCTGGGGCGAACACCGGGGAGCTGTTTTTT. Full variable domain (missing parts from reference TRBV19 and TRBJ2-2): DGGITQSPKYLFRKEGQNVTLSCEQNLNHDAMYWYRQDPGQGLRLIYYSQIVNDFQKGDIAEGYSVSREKKESFPLTVTSAQKNPTAFYLCASSRGRSGANTGELFFGEGSRLTVL.

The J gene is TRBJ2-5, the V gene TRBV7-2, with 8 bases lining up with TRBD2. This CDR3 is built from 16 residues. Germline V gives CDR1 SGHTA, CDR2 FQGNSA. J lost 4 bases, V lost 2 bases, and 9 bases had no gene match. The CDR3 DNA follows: TGTGCCAGCAGCTTATTACCGCGGGGGGTTCGAGAGACCCAGTACTTC. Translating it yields CASSLLPRGVRETQYF.

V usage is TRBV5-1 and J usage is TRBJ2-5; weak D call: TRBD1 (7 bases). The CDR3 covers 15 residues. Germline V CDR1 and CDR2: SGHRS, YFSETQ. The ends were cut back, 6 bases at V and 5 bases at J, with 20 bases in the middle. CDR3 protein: CASKWGQGEEETQYF. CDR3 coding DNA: TGCGCCAGCAAATGGGGCCAGGGGGAGGAGGAGACCCAGTACTTC.

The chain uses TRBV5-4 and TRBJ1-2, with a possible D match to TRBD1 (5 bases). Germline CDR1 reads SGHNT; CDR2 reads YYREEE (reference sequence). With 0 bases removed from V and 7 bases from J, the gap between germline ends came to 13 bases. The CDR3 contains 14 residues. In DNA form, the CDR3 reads TGTGCCAGCAGCTTGGAGCAGGGTTATGGTGGCTACACCTTC. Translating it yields CASSLEQGYGGYTF.

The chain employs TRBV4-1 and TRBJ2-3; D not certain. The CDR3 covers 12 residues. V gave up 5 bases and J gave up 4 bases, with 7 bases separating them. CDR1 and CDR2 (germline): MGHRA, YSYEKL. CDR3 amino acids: CASSAAPDTQYF. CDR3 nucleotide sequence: TGCGCCAGCAGCGCCGCGCCAGATACGCAGTATTTT.

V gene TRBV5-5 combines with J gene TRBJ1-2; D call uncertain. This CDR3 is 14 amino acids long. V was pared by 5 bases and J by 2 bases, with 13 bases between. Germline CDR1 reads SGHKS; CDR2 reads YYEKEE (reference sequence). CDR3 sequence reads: CASRSGRMNYGYTF. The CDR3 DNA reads TGTGCCAGCAGGAGCGGACGGATGAACTATGGCTACACCTTC.

The CDR3 nucleotides are TGTGCCAGCAGCTTGGCAGGGGGCGCCTACGAGCAGTACTTC. Amino acids: CASSLAGGAYEQYF. The rearrangement links TRBV5-4 to TRBJ2-7; TRBD1 aligns across 8 bases. With V trimmed by 0 bases and J by 2 bases, 1 base remained unmatched. Per germline, CDR1 SGHNT and CDR2 YYREEE (reference sequence). This CDR3 contains 14 residues.

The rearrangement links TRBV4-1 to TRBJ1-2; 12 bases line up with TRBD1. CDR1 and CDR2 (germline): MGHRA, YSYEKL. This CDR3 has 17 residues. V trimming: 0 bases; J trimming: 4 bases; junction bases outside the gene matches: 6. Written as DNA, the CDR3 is TGCGCCAGCAGCCAAGAATTTGGGACAGGGGGCCTCTATGGCTACACCTTC. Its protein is CASSQEFGTGGLYGYTF.

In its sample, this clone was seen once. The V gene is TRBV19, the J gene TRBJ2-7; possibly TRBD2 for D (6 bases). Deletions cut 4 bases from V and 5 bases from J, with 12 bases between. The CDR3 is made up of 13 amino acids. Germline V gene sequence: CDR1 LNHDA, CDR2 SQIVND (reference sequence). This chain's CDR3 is CASSSGGWHEQYF. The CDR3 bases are TGTGCCAGTAGTAGCGGAGGGTGGCACGAGCAGTACTTC.